This entry lists 8 T cell receptor beta chains sequenced from one sample in a study of blood T cell repertoires in COVID-19. Measured with immunoSEQ multiplex PCR; TCRdb has only the in-frame clones, and not every one. The data contain about 68,000 clones, 79% of them singletons. The source material was peripheral blood. The receptors were sampled from a woman aged 60 to 75 with acute or convalescent COVID-19.

CDR3 amino acids: CASHSGGPYNEQFF. DNA of the CDR3: TGTGCCAGCCATAGCGGGGGCCCCTACAATGAGCAGTTCTTC. This chain joins TRBV27 and TRBJ2-1, with 9 nucleotides matching TRBD2. The CDR3 extends over 14 amino acids. The V and J ends lost 8 bases and 2 bases, in that order; junction bases with no gene match: 4. CDR1 is MNHEY and CDR2 is SMNVEV in the germline V gene (reference sequence).

The rearrangement links TRBV6-2 or TRBV6-3 to TRBJ1-5; D uncertain. CDR1 MNHEY and CDR2 SVGEGT come from the germline V gene. V gave up 2 bases and J gave up 6 bases, with 11 bases separating them. There are 14 residues in the CDR3. The CDR3 DNA reads TGTGCCAGCAGTTACGTGAGGATGGGTCAGCCCCAGCATTTT. Amino acid sequence: CASSYVRMGQPQHF.

This CDR3 is CASSEHRDRDYGYTF. The CDR3 DNA reads as TGTGCCAGCAGTGAACATCGGGACAGGGACTATGGCTACACCTTC. The chain couples TRBV6-1 to TRBJ1-2, with TRBD1 identical over 9 bases. Unmatched junction bases numbered 4, after V lost 2 bases and J lost 3 bases. This CDR3 is 15 amino acids long. CDR1 is MNHNS, CDR2 SASEGT, per germline.

This clone has only one observation. V gene TRBV7-9 combines with J gene TRBJ1-2, with a tentative D call TRBD1 (5 bases). Trimming cost V 3 bases and J 8 bases, with 10 bases left between them. Germline V gives CDR1 SEHNR, CDR2 FQNEAQ (reference sequence). The CDR3 is 12 residues long. The CDR3 here is CASSFRGRGYTF. CDR3 DNA sequence: TGTGCCAGCAGCTTTCGGGGGAGAGGCTACACCTTC.

The chain links TRBV28 to TRBJ1-4; D unclear. Germline values: CDR1 MDHEN, CDR2 SYDVKM. This CDR3 spans 15 amino acids. V dropped 3 bases and J dropped 0 bases, with 8 bases sitting between them. Written as DNA, the CDR3 is TGTGCCAGCAGTTTTTCGGGGACAACTAATGAAAAACTGTTTTTT. Protein: CASSFSGTTNEKLFF. The full variable domain, in which reference TRBV28 and TRBJ1-4 provide the parts outside the CDR3, is DVKVTQSSRYLVKRTGEKVFLECVQDMDHENMFWYRQDPGLGLRLIYFSYDVKMKEKGDIPEGYSVSREKKERFSLILESASTNQTSMYLCASSFSGTTNEKLFFGSGTQLSVL.

The rearrangement joins TRBV5-1 to TRBJ1-1; D remains unclear. The ends were cut back, 4 bases at V and 0 bases at J, with 22 bases in the middle. In germline, CDR1 is SGHRS, CDR2 YFSETQ. There are 18 residues in the CDR3. CDR3 loop: CASSPRIEAPGMNTEAFF. CDR3 DNA: TGCGCCAGCAGCCCCCGTATTGAGGCGCCGGGTATGAACACTGAAGCTTTCTTT.

This clone was counted between two and nine times. The gene calls are TRBV2 and TRBJ2-1; TRBD1 matches 9 bases. This CDR3 contains 17 residues. V was clipped by 2 bases and J by 0 bases; unmatched bases: 5. Looked up from germline, CDR1 is SNHLY and CDR2 is FYNNEI. CDR3: CASSEQTGGHSYNEQFF. In nucleotides, the CDR3 is TGTGCCAGCAGTGAACAGACAGGGGGGCACTCCTACAATGAGCAGTTCTTC.

This sequence joins TRBV2 and TRBJ2-3; D may be TRBD1 (6 bases). V was pared by 2 bases and J by 0 bases, with 12 bases between. The CDR3 contains 16 residues. Germline lookup yields CDR1 SNHLY and CDR2 FYNNEI. The CDR3 bases are TGTGCCAGCAGTGAACAACAGGGACCTAGCACAGATACGCAGTATTTT. It encodes CASSEQQGPSTDTQYF.